Reported below is one TCR beta chain. The antigen is undetermined. This record comes from a study of beta chain features in type 1 diabetes. The CDR3 consists of 13 residues. CDR1 is GTSNPN and CDR2 is SVGIG in the germline V gene (reference sequence). V shed 2 bases and J shed 6 bases, with 11 bases lying between them. Expressed TCRB transcripts were sequenced because the entire RNA isolate underwent reverse transcription. Data came from immunoSEQ multiplex PCR; TCRdb stores just in-frame clones and leaves some out. This sample has about 410,000 clones, with approximately 15% found just once. Findings and limits, study-wide: Compared with healthy donors, patients appeared to share more similar naive, central memory and regulatory TCRB repertoires.

The receptor was isolated from a man aged 25-45 years in good health. The chain has TRBV30 and TRBJ1-5, with D perhaps TRBD1 (5 bases). Material: naive CD4+ T cells from blood. The CDR3 is CAWSRDGGQPQHF. The CDR3 nucleotides read TGTGCCTGGAGTCGAGACGGGGGTCAGCCCCAGCATTTT. Looking up the rest from reference TRBV30 and TRBJ1-5 gives the full variable domain: SQTIHQWPATLVQPVGSPLSLECTVEGTSNPNLYWYRQAAGRGLQLLFYSVGIGQISSEVPQNLSASRPQDRQFILSSKKLLLSDSGFYLCAWSRDGGQPQHFGDGTRLSIL.